This T cell receptor (beta chain) was sequenced during a study of cytomegalovirus exposure and HLA in healthy donors. PCR amplification relied on 60 Vbeta primers (plus 13 Jbeta primers). Assay used: immunoSEQ multiplex PCR; TCRdb lists only in-frame clones, some missing. Here the sample spans about 120,000 clones, under 90% being singletons. CDR3 size: 15 residues. Germline CDR1 reads MDHEN; CDR2 reads SYDVKM. Trimming removed 3 bases at V and 4 bases at J, with 13 bases between. The chain uses TRBV28 and TRBJ2-4; D is possibly TRBD2 (5 bases). Sequences were obtained from PBMCs. This TCR was recovered from a female donor in good health and CMV-seropositive. The DNA of the CDR3 is TGTGCCAGCAGTTTTGTGCGGGCGGAGAAAAACATTCAGTACTTC. It specifies CASSFVRAEKNIQYF.